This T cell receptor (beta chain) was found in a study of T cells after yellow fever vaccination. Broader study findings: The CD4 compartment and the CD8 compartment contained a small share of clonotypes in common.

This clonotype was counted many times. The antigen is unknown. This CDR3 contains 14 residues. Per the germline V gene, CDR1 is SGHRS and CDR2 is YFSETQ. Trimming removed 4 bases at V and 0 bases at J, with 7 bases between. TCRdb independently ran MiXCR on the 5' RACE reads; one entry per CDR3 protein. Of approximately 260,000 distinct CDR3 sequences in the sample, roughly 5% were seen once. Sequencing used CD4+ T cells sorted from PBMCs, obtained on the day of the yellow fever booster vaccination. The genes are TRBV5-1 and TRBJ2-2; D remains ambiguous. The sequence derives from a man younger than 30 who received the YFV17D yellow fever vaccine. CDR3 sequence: CASSQVANTGELFF. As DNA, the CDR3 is TGCGCCAGCAGCCAAGTCGCGAACACCGGGGAGCTGTTTTTT.